The entry that follows covers one T cell receptor (beta chain) sequence. Its antigen is not identified. This CDR3 contains 15 residues. V lost 0 bases to trimming and J lost 8 bases, with 11 bases between them. Germline CDR1 SEHNR, CDR2 FQNEAQ (reference sequence). This sample is part of a study of beta chain features in type 1 diabetes. Background on the study: When patients were set against healthy donors, age, gender and cell yields were similar.

The whole isolated RNA underwent reverse transcription, so sequencing captured expressed TCRB transcripts. Clones were read by immunoSEQ multiplex PCR, and TCRdb kept only the in-frame ones, dropping some. The table lists 680,000 or so clones, roughly 13% of them singletons. Whole-study findings and limits: Shortening that was moderate but significant affected the TCRB CDR3s of Type 1 diabetes patients in all four CD4+ subsets.

The TCR originated in a man between 18 and 35 years old with type 1 diabetes. The chain carries TRBV7-9 and TRBJ1-6; no clear D. Sequencing was carried out using naive CD4+ T cells from blood. The CDR3 loop is CASSLADGFDSPLHF. The CDR3 bases are TGTGCCAGCAGCTTAGCGGACGGATTCGATTCACCCCTCCACTTT. Looking up the rest from reference TRBV7-9 and TRBJ1-6 gives the full variable domain: DTGVSQNPRHKITKRGQNVTFRCDPISEHNRLYWYRQTLGQGPEFLTYFQNEAQLEKSRLLSDRFSAERPKGSFSTLEIQRTEQGDSAMYLCASSLADGFDSPLHFGNGTRLTVT.